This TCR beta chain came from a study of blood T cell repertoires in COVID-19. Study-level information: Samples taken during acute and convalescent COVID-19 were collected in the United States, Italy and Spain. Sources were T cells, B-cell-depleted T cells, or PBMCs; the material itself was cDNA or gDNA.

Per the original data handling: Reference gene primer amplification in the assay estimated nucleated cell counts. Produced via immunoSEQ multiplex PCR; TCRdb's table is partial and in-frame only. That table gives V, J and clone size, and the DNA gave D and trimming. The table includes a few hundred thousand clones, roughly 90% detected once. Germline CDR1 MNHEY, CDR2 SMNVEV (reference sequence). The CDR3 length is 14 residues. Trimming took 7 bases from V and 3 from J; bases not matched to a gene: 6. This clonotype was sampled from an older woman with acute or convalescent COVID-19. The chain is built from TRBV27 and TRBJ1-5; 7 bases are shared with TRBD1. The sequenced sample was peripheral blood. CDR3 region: CASMDRTDNQPQHF. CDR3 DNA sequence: TGTGCCAGCATGGACAGGACAGACAATCAGCCCCAGCATTTT.